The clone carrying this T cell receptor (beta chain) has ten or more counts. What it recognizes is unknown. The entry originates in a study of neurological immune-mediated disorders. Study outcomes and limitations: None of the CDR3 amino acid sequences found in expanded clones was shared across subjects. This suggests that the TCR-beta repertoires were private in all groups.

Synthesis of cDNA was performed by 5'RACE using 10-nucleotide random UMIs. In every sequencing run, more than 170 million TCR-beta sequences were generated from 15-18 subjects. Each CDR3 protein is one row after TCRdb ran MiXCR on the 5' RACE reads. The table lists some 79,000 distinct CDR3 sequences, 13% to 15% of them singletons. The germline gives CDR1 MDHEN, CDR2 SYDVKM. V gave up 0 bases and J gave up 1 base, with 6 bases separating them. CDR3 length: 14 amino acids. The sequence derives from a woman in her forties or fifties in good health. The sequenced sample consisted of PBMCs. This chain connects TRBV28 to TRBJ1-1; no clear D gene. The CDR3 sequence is CASSLWGKNTEAFF. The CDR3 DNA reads TGTGCCAGCAGTTTATGGGGGAAGAACACTGAAGCTTTCTTT.